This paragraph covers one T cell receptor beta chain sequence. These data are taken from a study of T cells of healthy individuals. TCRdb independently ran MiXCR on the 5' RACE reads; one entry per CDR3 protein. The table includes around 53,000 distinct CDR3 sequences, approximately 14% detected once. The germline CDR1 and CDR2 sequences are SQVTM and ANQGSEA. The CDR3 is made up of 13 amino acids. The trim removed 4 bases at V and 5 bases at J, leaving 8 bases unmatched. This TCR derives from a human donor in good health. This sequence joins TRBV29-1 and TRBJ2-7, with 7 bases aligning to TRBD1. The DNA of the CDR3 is TGCAGCGTTGTAATCGGGACAGCCGACGAGCAGTACTTC. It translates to CSVVIGTADEQYF.